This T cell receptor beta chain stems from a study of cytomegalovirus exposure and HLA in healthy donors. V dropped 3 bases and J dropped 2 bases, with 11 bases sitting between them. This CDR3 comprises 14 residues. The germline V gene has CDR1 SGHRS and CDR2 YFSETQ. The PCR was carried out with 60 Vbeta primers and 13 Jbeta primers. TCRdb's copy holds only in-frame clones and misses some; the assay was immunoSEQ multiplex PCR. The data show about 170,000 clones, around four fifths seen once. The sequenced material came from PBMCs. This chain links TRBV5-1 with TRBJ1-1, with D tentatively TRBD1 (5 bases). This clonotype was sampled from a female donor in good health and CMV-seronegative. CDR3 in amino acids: CASSSGQHNTEAFF. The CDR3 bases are TGCGCCAGCAGCTCAGGACAACACAACACTGAAGCTTTCTTT.